The 24 T cell receptor beta chains listed next were all sequenced from one sample in a study of blood T cell repertoires in COVID-19 (dated by TCRdb to 2019 to 2021). The method was the immunoSEQ multiplex PCR assay. In its TCRdb copy, this immuneACCESS table keeps in-frame sequences only and misses some clones. Where compared with another copy, unresolved V genes explain less than half of these, and the others have no known cause. The sample profile shows roughly 220,000 clones; roughly 80% of them were found once. The top ten clones comprise just under 20% of the sample. Source material: peripheral blood. These receptors were collected from a man aged 25-45 years with active or convalescent COVID-19.

The chain joins TRBV19 to TRBJ2-1, with D possibly TRBD2 on 6 matching bases. This CDR3 has 14 residues. The germline V gene has CDR1 LNHDA and CDR2 SQIVND (reference sequence). The V end was cut by 4 bases, the J end by 4 bases, with 11 bases between. Here the CDR3 reads CASSTSTRYNEQFF. The CDR3 DNA reads as TGTGCCAGTAGTACCTCGACTAGGTACAATGAGCAGTTCTTC.

The chain joins TRBV13 to TRBJ1-6; 7 positions match TRBD1. Germline values: CDR1 PRHDT, CDR2 FYEKMQ (reference sequence). This CDR3 spans 16 amino acids. Germline trimming cut 4 bases from V and 6 bases from J; bases unmatched to any gene: 9. CDR3 bases: TGTGCCAGCAGCTCCTTCCAGGGGGTAGCTAATTCACCCCTCCACTTT. Encoded protein: CASSSFQGVANSPLHF.

V is TRBV11-2 and J is TRBJ1-3; the D is unclear. There are 13 residues in the CDR3. Trimming cost V 9 bases and J 0 bases, with 9 bases left between them. In germline, CDR1 is SGHAT, CDR2 FQNNGV. The CDR3 DNA sequence: TGTGCCAGTCGGTTGAGCTCTGGAAACACCATATATTTT. Translated: CASRLSSGNTIYF.

The chain carries TRBV5-1 and TRBJ2-1, with TRBD1 identical over 7 bases. This CDR3 is 17 amino acids long. V was pared by 1 base and J by 10 bases, with 17 bases of the junction left unmatched. Germline CDR1 is SGHRS and CDR2 is YFSETQ. CDR3 bases: TGCGCCAGCAGCTTGAGAGGGGCAGGGGGAACGCTCAACGAGCAGTTCTTC. Its translation is CASSLRGAGGTLNEQFF.

This chain uses TRBV25-1 with TRBJ1-1, with 7 bases lining up with TRBD1. The ends lost 6 bases at V and 0 bases at J; junction bases unmatched: 7. In germline, CDR1 is MGHDK, CDR2 SYGVNS. The CDR3 is 15 amino acids. The CDR3: CASRQGRNLNTEAFF. In nucleotides, the CDR3 is TGTGCCAGCAGACAGGGGCGAAACTTGAACACTGAAGCTTTCTTT.

The chain is built from TRBV27 and TRBJ2-3; D is perhaps TRBD1 (7 bases). The germline V gene encodes CDR1 MNHEY and CDR2 SMNVEV (reference sequence). This CDR3 has 15 amino acids. Trimming stripped 6 bases from V and 2 bases from J, with 15 bases between. CDR3 DNA sequence: TGTGCCAGCAGCATTCCAGGGGGGCACACAGATACGCAGTATTTT. Amino acid sequence: CASSIPGGHTDTQYF.

About this clone: The identical CDR3 is also encoded by other nucleotide sequences in the sample. The gene calls are TRBV18 and TRBJ1-5, with 12 bases identical to TRBD1. The CDR3 length is 15 residues. Trimming cost V 3 bases and J 6 bases; bases outside gene matches: 3. Germline V gives CDR1 KGHSH, CDR2 LQKENI. This CDR3 reads CASSPGTGGGQPQHF. CDR3 nucleotide sequence: TGTGCCAGCTCACCCGGGACAGGGGGCGGTCAGCCCCAGCATTTT.

The chain joins TRBV14 to TRBJ1-6; D ambiguous. The CDR3 spans 15 residues. V lost 1 base and J lost 19, with 23 bases in between. Looked up from germline, CDR1 is SGHDN and CDR2 is FVKESK. As DNA, the CDR3 is TGTGCCAGCAGCCAAGCGTACATCTCCCCCCACCTTTTACACTTT. Amino acid sequence: CASSQAYISPHLLHF.

The J gene is TRBJ1-2, the V gene TRBV13; 9 bases agree with TRBD1. Trimming removed 7 bases from V and 0 bases from J; junction bases left unmatched: 9. Germline values: CDR1 PRHDT, CDR2 FYEKMQ (reference sequence). CDR3 size: 16 residues. In DNA, the CDR3 is TGTGCCAGCACCACGGACAGGGGAATTTCTAACTATGGCTACACCTTC. Amino acid sequence: CASTTDRGISNYGYTF.

The rearrangement links TRBV12-3 or TRBV12-4 to TRBJ2-7, with D unclear. The length of the CDR3 is 12 residues. V lost 5 bases, J lost 1 base, and 6 bases lay in between. In DNA form, the CDR3 reads TGTGCCAGCAGTGTCTTTTCCTACGAGCAGTACTTC. Translation: CASSVFSYEQYF.

V is TRBV18 and J is TRBJ2-5; 16 positions agree with TRBD2. The V and J ends lost 2 bases and 2 bases, in that order; junction bases with no gene match: 5. The length of the CDR3 is 18 residues. The germline gives CDR1 KGHSH, CDR2 LQKENI. The CDR3 sequence is CASSPSGTSGRVQETQYF. The CDR3 coding sequence is TGTGCCAGCTCACCAAGTGGGACTAGCGGGAGGGTACAAGAGACCCAGTACTTC.

The V call is TRBV5-6, the J call TRBJ2-7; no firm D call. CDR3 length equals 14 residues. The V gene lost 4 bases and the J gene lost 0 bases, with 11 bases spanning the gap. Germline CDR1 is SGHDT and CDR2 is YYEEEE. This CDR3 reads CASSVAGSSYEQYF. The CDR3 bases are TGTGCCAGCAGCGTGGCCGGTAGCTCCTACGAGCAGTACTTC. Full variable domain (missing parts from reference TRBV5-6 and TRBJ2-7): DAGVTQSPTHLIKTRGQQVTLRCSPKSGHDTVSWYQQALGQGPQFIFQYYEEEERQRGNFPDRFSGHQFPNYSSELNVNALLLGDSALYLCASSVAGSSYEQYFGPGTRLTVT.

The chain combines TRBV27 with TRBJ1-6, with D perhaps matching TRBD1 (6 bases). This CDR3 region has 14 residues. Germline CDR1 MNHEY, CDR2 SMNVEV (reference sequence). V lost 5 bases and J 6 bases, leaving 11 bases between the germline ends. The CDR3 here is CASSPRGGNSPLHF. The CDR3 coding sequence is TGTGCCAGCAGTCCGAGAGGGGGTAATTCACCCCTCCACTTT.

The chain has TRBV20-1 and TRBJ2-7; TRBD2 matches 9 bases. Germline V lookup: CDR1 DFQATT, CDR2 SNEGSKA (reference sequence). CDR3 length equals 15 residues. V was pared by 3 bases and J by 5 bases, with 11 bases of the junction left unmatched. The chain's CDR3 is CSASLPAGGSDEQYF. The CDR3 DNA reads TGCAGTGCTAGTCTACCAGCGGGAGGTTCCGACGAGCAGTACTTC.

The chain couples TRBV5-4 to TRBJ2-1, with a weak D call TRBD2 (6 bases). CDR3 length equals 14 residues. V shed 2 bases and J shed 7 bases, with 13 bases lying between them. Germline V gene data show CDR1 as SGHNT and CDR2 as YYREEE (reference sequence). CDR3 sequence: CASSLMGGINEQFF. The CDR3 bases are TGTGCCAGCAGCTTAATGGGCGGGATAAATGAGCAGTTCTTC.

As for this clone: This sample includes further DNA sequences coding for the same CDR3. The V gene is TRBV5-1, the J gene TRBJ2-7, with D perhaps matching TRBD1 (6 bases). The CDR3 extends over 14 amino acids. Per germline, CDR1 SGHRS and CDR2 YFSETQ. The V end was cut by 4 bases, the J end by 2 bases, with 13 bases between. The chain's CDR3 is CASSTGTLAYEQYF. For the CDR3, the DNA is TGCGCCAGCAGCACTGGGACACTAGCCTACGAGCAGTACTTC.

The chain uses TRBV30 and TRBJ1-2; D not certain. This CDR3 comprises 14 residues. CDR1 GTSNPN and CDR2 SVGIG come from the germline V gene (reference sequence). V gave up 0 bases and J gave up 8 bases, with 16 bases separating them. The CDR3 is CAWSVLEGTRGYTF. The CDR3 DNA reads as TGTGCCTGGAGTGTACTGGAGGGAACCCGGGGCTACACCTTC.

The V gene is TRBV30, the J gene TRBJ1-6, with 8 bases aligning to TRBD1. Trimming removed 0 bases from V and 10 bases from J; junction bases left unmatched: 14. There are 17 residues in the CDR3. CDR1 and CDR2 (germline): GTSNPN, SVGIG (reference sequence). In DNA form, the CDR3 reads TGTGCCTGGAGTGTAGGACCCTCAGGGGGCTCGGGATCACCCCTCCACTTT. The encoded protein is CAWSVGPSGGSGSPLHF. Filled out from reference TRBV30 and TRBJ1-6, the complete variable domain reads SQTIHQWPATLVQPVGSPLSLECTVEGTSNPNLYWYRQAAGRGLQLLFYSVGIGQISSEVPQNLSASRPQDRQFILSSKKLLLSDSGFYLCAWSVGPSGGSGSPLHFGNGTRLTVT.

This clone was counted a few times. The rearrangement links TRBV7-2 to TRBJ1-5, with D possibly TRBD1 on 5 matching bases. V lost 2 bases to trimming and J lost 15 bases, with 17 bases between them. There are 13 residues in the CDR3. CDR1 and CDR2 (germline): SGHTA, FQGNSA. CDR3 sequence reads: CASSLRVSGGWHF. CDR3 DNA sequence: TGTGCCAGCAGCTTAAGGGTTTCCGGGGGATGGCATTTT.

DNA of the CDR3: TGCGCCAGCAGTGACCAGACTAGCGGGGGGGCAAAGGCCTACGAGCAGTACTTC. Translated, it gives CASSDQTSGGAKAYEQYF. V usage is TRBV10-2 and J usage is TRBJ2-7; 14 nucleotides match TRBD2. The CDR3 runs 18 residues. V shed 3 bases, J shed 2 bases, and the junction held 9 bases outside the gene matches. Germline V gene sequence: CDR1 WSHSY, CDR2 SAAADI.

This clone was seen just once. The chain carries TRBV7-9 and TRBJ2-3; 9 bases agree with TRBD2. The CDR3 runs 16 residues. Germline V CDR1 and CDR2: SEHNR, FQNEAQ (reference sequence). The V and J ends lost 4 bases and 4 bases, in that order; junction bases with no gene match: 9. The DNA of the CDR3 is TGTGCCAGCAGCTCGGGACTTGCGGGAGGGCCAGATACGCAGTATTTT. Translated: CASSSGLAGGPDTQYF.

The rearrangement uses TRBV7-6 and TRBJ2-2; maybe TRBD1 (5 bases). The CDR3 is 14 residues long. Trimming pared 3 bases from V and 6 bases from J, leaving 11 bases between. Per the germline V gene, CDR1 is SGHVS and CDR2 is FNYEAQ. Here the CDR3 reads CASSLLQGPGELFF. The CDR3 DNA is TGTGCCAGCAGCTTGCTTCAGGGCCCCGGGGAGCTGTTTTTT.

This clone was counted a single time. This chain uses TRBV5-1 with TRBJ2-7, with no clear D. V lost 0 bases, J lost 9 bases, and 16 bases lay in between. This CDR3 has 14 residues. Germline lookup yields CDR1 SGHRS and CDR2 YFSETQ. CDR3 residues: CASSLGAQVGGQYF. DNA for the CDR3: TGCGCCAGCAGCTTGGGGGCCCAGGTGGGTGGGCAGTACTTC.

The chain recombines TRBV4-2 with TRBJ2-2; 12 bases map to TRBD2. Germline V gives CDR1 LGHNA, CDR2 YNFKEQ. This CDR3 comprises 17 residues. The ends lost 4 bases at V and 7 bases at J; junction bases unmatched: 10. In DNA form, the CDR3 reads TGTGCCAGCAGCCTCCTAGCGGGGGGGCCGCTCGTCGGGGAGCTGTTTTTT. Translating it yields CASSLLAGGPLVGELFF.